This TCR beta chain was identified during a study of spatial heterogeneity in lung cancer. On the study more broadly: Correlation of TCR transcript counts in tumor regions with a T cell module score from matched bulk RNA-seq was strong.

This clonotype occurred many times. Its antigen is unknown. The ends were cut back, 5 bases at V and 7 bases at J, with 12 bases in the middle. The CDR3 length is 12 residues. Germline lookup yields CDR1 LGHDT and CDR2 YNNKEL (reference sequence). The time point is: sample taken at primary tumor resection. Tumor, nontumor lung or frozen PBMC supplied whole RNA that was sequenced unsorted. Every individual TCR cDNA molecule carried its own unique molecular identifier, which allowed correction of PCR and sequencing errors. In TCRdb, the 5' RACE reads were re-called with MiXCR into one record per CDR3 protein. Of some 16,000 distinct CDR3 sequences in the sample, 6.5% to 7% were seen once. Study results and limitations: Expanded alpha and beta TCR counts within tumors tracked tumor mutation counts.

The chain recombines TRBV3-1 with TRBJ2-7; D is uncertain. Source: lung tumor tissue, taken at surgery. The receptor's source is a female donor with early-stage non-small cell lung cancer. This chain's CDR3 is CASSDSLGEQYF. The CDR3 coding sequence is TGTGCCAGCAGCGATAGCTTGGGGGAGCAGTACTTC.